The 21 T cell receptor beta chains below come from one sample, sequenced in a study of blood T cell repertoires in COVID-19. The data were produced by immunoSEQ multiplex PCR, yet TCRdb's version contains in-frame clones alone and is incomplete. The data contain just over 95,000 clones, around 80% of them singletons. The sequencing input was peripheral blood. The source of these receptors is a man aged 60 to 69 with acute or convalescent COVID-19.

A few counts support this clone. This chain joins TRBV5-4 and TRBJ2-3; 9 bases match TRBD2. V lost 0 bases, J lost 0 bases, and 5 bases stayed unmatched. CDR3 length: 17 amino acids. Per germline, CDR1 SGHNT and CDR2 YYREEE (reference sequence). The CDR3 DNA follows: TGTGCCAGCAGCTTGGCCCTAGCGGGGACTAGCACAGATACGCAGTATTTT. The encoded protein is CASSLALAGTSTDTQYF.

The genes are TRBV5-5 and TRBJ2-3; TRBD2 agrees at 10 bases. With 4 bases clipped from V and 2 bases from J, the junction kept 7 bases outside the gene matches. Germline V gives CDR1 SGHKS, CDR2 YYEKEE (reference sequence). This CDR3 region has 16 residues. This CDR3 is CASSPASGRVTDTQYF. CDR3 in DNA: TGTGCCAGCAGCCCCGCGAGCGGGAGGGTCACAGATACGCAGTATTTT. The full variable domain, with the rest looked up from reference TRBV5-5 and TRBJ2-3, is DAGVTQSPTHLIKTRGQQVTLRCSPISGHKSVSWYQQVLGQGPQFIFQYYEKEERGRGNFPDRFSARQFPNYSSELNVNALLLGDSALYLCASSPASGRVTDTQYFGPGTRLTVL.

This chain connects TRBV29-1 to TRBJ2-1; 11 bases line up with TRBD2. Germline CDR1 SQVTM, CDR2 ANQGSEA. This CDR3 has 15 residues. J gave up 5 bases and V 6 bases, and 9 bases lay outside the gene matches. CDR3 loop: CSVQTLAGEDNEQFF. The DNA of the CDR3 is TGCAGCGTGCAAACACTAGCGGGAGAGGACAATGAGCAGTTCTTC.

This clone was picked up a small number of times. The chain recombines TRBV4-1 with TRBJ2-7; 13 bases fit TRBD2. The length of the CDR3 is 17 residues. Germline V CDR1 and CDR2: MGHRA, YSYEKL. V was clipped by 2 bases and J by 0 bases; unmatched bases: 4. The CDR3 loop reads CASSQLGLAGISYEQYF. The DNA of the CDR3 is TGCGCCAGCAGCCAATTGGGACTAGCGGGGATCTCCTACGAGCAGTACTTC.

The chain combines TRBV7-2 with TRBJ1-4; D is ambiguous. The ends were cut back, 4 bases at V and 1 base at J, with 13 bases in the middle. The CDR3 covers 16 residues. Germline CDR1 is SGHTA and CDR2 is FQGNSA. In nucleotides, the CDR3 is TGTGCCAGCAGCTCCGGTGCTCTTGGAACTAATGAAAAACTGTTTTTT. This translates into CASSSGALGTNEKLFF.

J is TRBJ1-2 and V is TRBV14; no clear D gene. Looked up from germline, CDR1 is SGHDN and CDR2 is FVKESK. V was clipped by 0 bases and J by 4 bases, with 9 bases between them. The CDR3 length is 14 residues. The chain's CDR3 is CASSQDSGPYGYTF. CDR3 sequence (DNA): TGTGCCAGCAGCCAAGATTCAGGCCCCTATGGCTACACCTTC.

The rearrangement links TRBV6-5 to TRBJ1-3, with D perhaps matching TRBD1 (5 bases). Germline CDR1 MNHEY, CDR2 SVGAGI. This CDR3 contains 14 residues. The V and J ends lost 6 bases and 12 bases respectively, with 21 bases between them. The CDR3 here is CASRPQGNQILIYF. CDR3 sequence (DNA): TGTGCCAGCAGGCCCCAGGGAAACCAAATTCTCATATATTTT.

At least ten counts were recorded for this clone. The chain recombines TRBV30 with TRBJ1-5; D perhaps matches TRBD1 (5 bases). CDR3 length equals 13 residues. The ends were cut back, 1 base at V and 4 bases at J, with 8 bases in the middle. Germline CDR1 is GTSNPN and CDR2 is SVGIG (reference sequence). The CDR3 region is CAWSEGANQPQHF. In DNA, the CDR3 is TGTGCCTGGAGTGAAGGGGCGAATCAGCCCCAGCATTTT.

The chain employs TRBV19 and TRBJ1-3; D is unresolved. Germline assignment: CDR1 LNHDA and CDR2 SQIVND (reference sequence). V lost 5 bases and J lost 2, with 7 bases in between. The CDR3 sequence is 13 residues long. CDR3 sequence reads: CASSLGAGNTIYF. CDR3 nucleotides: TGTGCCAGTAGTTTAGGCGCTGGAAACACCATATATTTT.

The rearrangement joins TRBV11-2 to TRBJ1-1; unclear D gene. Between the trimmed V and J ends, which lost 1 base and 3 bases, there was a span of 6 bases. The germline gives CDR1 SGHAT, CDR2 FQNNGV. This CDR3 region has 13 residues. CDR3 coding DNA: TGTGCCAGCAGCTTAGCGGGGTACACTGAAGCTTTCTTT. It encodes CASSLAGYTEAFF.

The V call is TRBV6-1, the J call TRBJ2-5; TRBD2 agrees at 7 bases. Germline CDR1 is MNHNS and CDR2 is SASEGT. The CDR3 runs 16 residues. Unmatched junction bases numbered 9, after V lost 3 bases and J lost 2 bases. The CDR3 DNA is TGTGCCAGCAGTGACGAGGTACTAGCGTCTCAAGAGACCCAGTACTTC. Translating gives CASSDEVLASQETQYF.

This clone was recorded only once. The chain is built from TRBV19 and TRBJ1-5; no clear D gene. Germline V gene sequence: CDR1 LNHDA, CDR2 SQIVND (reference sequence). The CDR3 runs 16 residues. Trimming cost V 1 base and J 2 bases, with 12 bases left between them. The chain's CDR3 is CASSIAYSYRNQPQHF. CDR3 nucleotide sequence: TGTGCCAGTAGTATAGCTTACAGCTACCGCAATCAGCCCCAGCATTTT.

The rearrangement joins TRBV7-2 to TRBJ2-3; D is undetermined. Trimming removed 5 bases from V and 4 bases from J, with 7 bases in between. The CDR3 sequence is 12 residues long. Germline V gene lookup returns CDR1 SGHTA and CDR2 FQGNSA. The CDR3 DNA reads as TGTGCCAGCAGCCGCTACGCAGATACGCAGTATTTT. Residues: CASSRYADTQYF. The complete variable domain, with remaining parts taken from reference TRBV7-2 and TRBJ2-3, reads GAGVSQSPSNKVTEKGKDVELRCDPISGHTALYWYRQSLGQGLEFLIYFQGNSAPDKSGLPSDRFSAERTGGSVSTLTIQRTQQEDSAVYLCASSRYADTQYFGPGTRLTVL.

V is TRBV11-2 and J is TRBJ2-1; D is unclear. Germline V CDR1 and CDR2: SGHAT, FQNNGV. The CDR3 runs 14 residues. The V end lost 0 bases, the J end lost 9 bases, and 12 bases lay between the germline ends. CDR3 nucleotides: TGTGCCAGCAGCTTAGATCTCGTGACAATTGAGCAGTTCTTC. Translating gives CASSLDLVTIEQFF.

This clone was observed a few times. The CDR3 DNA reads TGTGCCAGCAGTCTTTCCGGGACACTCTCCTACGAGCAGTACTTC. Translated, it gives CASSLSGTLSYEQYF. The gene calls are TRBV5-4 and TRBJ2-7; D might be TRBD1 (6 bases). V was shortened by 5 bases and J by 0 bases, with 15 bases between the two germline ends. CDR1 is SGHNT and CDR2 is YYREEE in the germline V gene (reference sequence). The CDR3 consists of 15 residues.

The rearrangement uses TRBV12-3 or TRBV12-4 and TRBJ1-2; D is possibly TRBD1 (5 bases). V was cut by 5 bases and J by 8 bases, with 9 bases left in between. The CDR3 loop spans 11 amino acids. CDR3 nucleotide sequence: TGTGCCAGCAGTCAGGGAGGAGGCTACACCTTC. Its protein is CASSQGGGYTF.

J is TRBJ1-2 and V is TRBV5-1; no clear D. V was clipped by 4 bases and J by 11 bases, with 12 bases between them. Per germline, CDR1 SGHRS and CDR2 YFSETQ. The CDR3 has 11 residues. The DNA of the CDR3 is TGCGCCAGCAGCCGCGGACTCTCGTACACCTTC. It encodes CASSRGLSYTF.

The chain uses TRBV3-1 (or the pseudogene TRBV3-2) and TRBJ2-5; the match to TRBD2 covers 8 bases. The CDR3 has 16 amino acids. Germline V lookup: CDR1 LGHDT, CDR2 YNNKEL (reference sequence). V shed 3 bases, J shed 7 bases, and the junction held 13 bases outside the gene matches. The CDR3 DNA reads as TGTGCCAGCAGCCACCTTCCGGCGGGGGGCACAGGGACCCAGTACTTC. This encodes CASSHLPAGGTGTQYF.

The chain joins TRBV7-8 to TRBJ1-2; 7 bases align to TRBD1. This CDR3 has 15 amino acids. Germline values: CDR1 SGHVS, CDR2 FQNEAQ. V shed 0 bases and J 3 bases; nucleotides not matched to a gene: 4. As DNA, the CDR3 is TGTGCCAGCAGCTTAGCAACAGGGGCTGACTATGGCTACACCTTC. Protein product: CASSLATGADYGYTF.

The V call is TRBV9, the J call TRBJ2-1; D may be TRBD2 (6 bases). This CDR3 has 14 amino acids. CDR1 is SGDLS and CDR2 is YYNGEE in the germline V gene. V shed 4 bases and J shed 9 bases, with 17 bases lying between them. CDR3 coding DNA: TGTGCCAGCAGCCCCCAGGCGGGACTTCCTGAGCAGTTCTTC. Translation gives CASSPQAGLPEQFF.

This chain joins TRBV4-1 and TRBJ1-1; TRBD1 might be the D (6 bases). Germline V gene lookup returns CDR1 MGHRA and CDR2 YSYEKL. The V end lost 4 bases, the J end lost 4 bases, and 22 bases lay between the germline ends. The CDR3 is 17 amino acids. The CDR3 is CASSPDPTGMIGTEAFF. The DNA for the CDR3 is TGCGCCAGCAGCCCCGACCCAACAGGGATGATTGGCACTGAAGCTTTCTTT.